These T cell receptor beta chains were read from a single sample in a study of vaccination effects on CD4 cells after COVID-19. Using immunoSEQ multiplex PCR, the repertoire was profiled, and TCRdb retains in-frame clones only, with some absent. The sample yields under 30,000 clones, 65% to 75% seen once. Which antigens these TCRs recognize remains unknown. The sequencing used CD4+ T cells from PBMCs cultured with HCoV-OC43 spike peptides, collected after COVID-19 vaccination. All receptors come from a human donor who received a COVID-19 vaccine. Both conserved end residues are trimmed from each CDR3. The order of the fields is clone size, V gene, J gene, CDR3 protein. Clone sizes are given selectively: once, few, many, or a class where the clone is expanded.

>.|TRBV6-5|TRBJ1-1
AVGQLNTEAF
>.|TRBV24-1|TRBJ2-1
ATRGAYNEQF
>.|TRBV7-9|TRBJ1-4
ASSSWVGDNEKLF
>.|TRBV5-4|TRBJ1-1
ASSQGGEMNTEAF
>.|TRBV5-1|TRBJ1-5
ASSPRGDQPQH
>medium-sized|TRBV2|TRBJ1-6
ASSEVRGWNSPLH
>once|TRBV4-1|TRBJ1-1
ASSQVGGGRNTEAF
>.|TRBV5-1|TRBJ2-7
ASSSTSGRLDEQY
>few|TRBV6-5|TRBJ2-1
ASSRRGGFGEQF
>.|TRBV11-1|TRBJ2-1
ASSFPPGHEQF
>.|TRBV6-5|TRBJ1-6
ASTPGQGNSPLH
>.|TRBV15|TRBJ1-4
ATSSRTGVNEKLF
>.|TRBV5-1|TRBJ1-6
ASSFTGTGWADNSPLH
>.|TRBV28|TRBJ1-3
ASSLFGGNTIY
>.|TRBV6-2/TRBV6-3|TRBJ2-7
ASSYSIREQY
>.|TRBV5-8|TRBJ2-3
ASSFRGARSTDTQY
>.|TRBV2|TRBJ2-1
ASRETSGRNEQF
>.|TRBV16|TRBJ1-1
ASSQFFGTEAF
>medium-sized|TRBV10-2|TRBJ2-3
ASSLAGVLADTQY
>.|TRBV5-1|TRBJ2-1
ASSLAPTDGGRQF
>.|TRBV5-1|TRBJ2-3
ASAVGDLTDTQY
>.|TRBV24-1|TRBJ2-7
ATRAQGFKPYEQY